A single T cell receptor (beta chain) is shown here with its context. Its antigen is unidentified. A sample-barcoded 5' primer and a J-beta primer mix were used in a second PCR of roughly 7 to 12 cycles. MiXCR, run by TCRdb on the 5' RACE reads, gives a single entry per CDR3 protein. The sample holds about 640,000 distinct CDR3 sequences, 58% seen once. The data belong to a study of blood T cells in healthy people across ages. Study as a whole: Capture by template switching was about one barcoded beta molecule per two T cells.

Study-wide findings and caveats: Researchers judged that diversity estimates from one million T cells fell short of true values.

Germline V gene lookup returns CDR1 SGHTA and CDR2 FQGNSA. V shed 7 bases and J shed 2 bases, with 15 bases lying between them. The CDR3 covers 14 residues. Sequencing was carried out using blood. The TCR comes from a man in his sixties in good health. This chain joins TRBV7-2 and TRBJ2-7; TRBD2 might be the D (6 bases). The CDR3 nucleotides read TGTGCCAGCAACCCGGGGACTTTGACCTACGAGCAGTACTTC. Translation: CASNPGTLTYEQYF. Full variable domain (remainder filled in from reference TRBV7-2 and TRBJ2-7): GAGVSQSPSNKVTEKGKDVELRCDPISGHTALYWYRQSLGQGLEFLIYFQGNSAPDKSGLPSDRFSAERTGGSVSTLTIQRTQQEDSAVYLCASNPGTLTYEQYFGPGTRLTVT.